This TCR beta chain was sequenced during a study of cytomegalovirus exposure and HLA in healthy donors. Overall study results and limits: For most subjects, TCR beta sequences were reported to predict HLA-A and HLA-B alleles with accuracy. No immune exposure information besides CMV serostatus was available. In a later analysis, HLA-C alleles had the fewest associated TCRs, DRB1 alleles the most.

This clone was recorded once. The target antigen is unknown. Use of 60 Vbeta and 13 Jbeta primers characterized the PCR. Generated by immunoSEQ multiplex PCR, the TCRdb table keeps only in-frame clones and is missing some. The data hold 120,000 to 150,000 clones, with 60% to 85% observed a single time. Material for sequencing was PBMCs. This receptor was identified in a middle-aged woman in good health and CMV-seropositive.

CDR3 amino acids: CASSQDRLAADTQYF. CDR3 bases: TGCGCCAGCAGCCAAGACCGACTAGCGGCAGATACGCAGTATTTT. V is TRBV4-1 and J is TRBJ2-3; TRBD2 matches at 9 bases. This CDR3 is built from 15 residues. The junction had 2 bases not matched to a gene; V was cut back by 0 bases and J by 4 bases. Germline lookup yields CDR1 MGHRA and CDR2 YSYEKL.